The clone carrying this T cell receptor (beta chain) was detected many times. Sample-barcoded 5' priming and a J-beta primer mix drove a second PCR of 7 to 11 cycles. TCRdb reprocessed the 5' RACE reads with MiXCR, giving one entry per CDR3 protein. This sample carries 1.5 million to 1.9 million distinct CDR3 sequences, roughly 43% of them seen once, and the ten largest clones take about 4.1%. The data were taken from a study of blood T cells in healthy people across ages. The CDR3 runs 13 residues. With 4 bases removed from V and 4 bases from J, the gap between germline ends came to 10 bases. Germline lookup yields CDR1 MNHEY and CDR2 SMNVEV (reference sequence).

The sequencing input was blood. The chain is built from TRBV27 and TRBJ1-2; D gene unclear. This clonotype was obtained from a woman in her late teens or twenties in good health. The CDR3 sequence is CASSYAGGYGYTF. The CDR3 bases are TGTGCCAGCAGTTACGCGGGTGGCTATGGCTACACCTTC.